The 27 T cell receptor beta chains below were found in one sample sequenced in a study of shared clonotypes between healthy human individuals. Terminally differentiated effector memory CD45RA+ cells were excluded from the naive CD8 cells, which were CD45RO-negative and positively selected for CCR7. Assay used: immunoSEQ multiplex PCR; TCRdb lists only in-frame clones, some missing. In the table there are millions of clones, about 93% of which are singletons. Sequencing input: naive CD8+ T cells from PBMCs. These receptors originate from a man aged 18 to 29 in good health. Some clones in this sample may be carry-over from other donors' samples.

A remark on this clone: One end of the junction fails to match germline, which may point to a read error. This chain joins TRBV6-6 and TRBJ2-2, with TRBD2 matching 8 bases. Germline assignment: CDR1 MNHNY and CDR2 SVGAGI (reference sequence). The CDR3 length is 14 residues. CDR3 coding DNA: TGTGCCAGCAGTCACTCCGGGGGGGCCGGGGAGCTGTTTTTT. This encodes CASSHSGGAGELFF.

This chain links TRBV21-1 with TRBJ2-7; the table's D call, TRBD2, was not checked against the DNA. TRBV21-1 is deemed a pseudogene. There are 14 residues in the CDR3. CDR3 in DNA: TGTGCCCCTAACTGGGCTAGCGAGAGCTACGAGCAGTACTTC. Amino acids: CAPNWASESYEQYF.

The V and J genes are TRBV7-9 and TRBJ2-5; TRBD2 matches 9 bases. The end of the DNA is better explained by TRBJ2-7, so the J call may be wrong. The germline V gene has CDR1 SEHNR and CDR2 FQNEAQ (reference sequence). The CDR3 spans 15 residues. The CDR3 sequence: CASSAFAGLANEQYF. The CDR3 bases are TGTGCCAGCAGCGCCTTCGCGGGACTAGCAAACGAGCAGTACTTC.

The V gene is TRBV5-1, the J gene TRBJ2-1; 8 bases match TRBD1. Germline CDR1 and CDR2: SGHRS and YFSETQ. CDR3 length: 16 residues. V lost 3 bases and J lost 6; bases outside the gene matches: 11. CDR3 bases: TGCGCCAGCAGCTGGGTGGGACAGGTCACCGGCAATGAGCAGTTCTTC. This sequence encodes CASSWVGQVTGNEQFF. Drawing the rest from reference TRBV5-1 and TRBJ2-1, the complete variable domain is KAGVTQTPRYLIKTRGQQVTLSCSPISGHRSVSWYQQTPGQGLQFLFEYFSETQRNKGNFPGRFSGRQFSNSRSEMNVSTLELGDSALYLCASSWVGQVTGNEQFFGPGTRLTVL.

The chain uses TRBV7-2 and TRBJ2-7; 10 bases line up with TRBD2. The CDR3 extends over 14 amino acids. Germline V lookup: CDR1 SGHTA, CDR2 FQGNSA. Trimming cost V 4 bases and J 2 bases; bases outside gene matches: 2. The chain's CDR3 is CASSWLAGAYEQYF. CDR3 bases: TGTGCCAGCAGCTGGCTAGCGGGAGCCTACGAGCAGTACTTC. Using reference TRBV7-2 and TRBJ2-7 for the parts outside the CDR3, the full variable domain is GAGVSQSPSNKVTEKGKDVELRCDPISGHTALYWYRQSLGQGLEFLIYFQGNSAPDKSGLPSDRFSAERTGGSVSTLTIQRTQQEDSAVYLCASSWLAGAYEQYFGPGTRLTVT.

This rearrangement joins TRBV6-5 to TRBJ1-5, with a tentative D call TRBD1 (5 bases). The V gene's germline CDR1 is MNHEY and CDR2 SVGAGI. The CDR3 has 13 residues. With 6 bases removed from V and 4 bases from J, the gap between germline ends came to 10 bases. This CDR3 is CASRRQRNQPQHF. As DNA, the CDR3 is TGTGCCAGCAGGAGACAGAGAAATCAGCCCCAGCATTTT.

The chain combines TRBV14 with TRBJ2-7; TRBD2 agrees at 9 bases. Germline-derived CDR1 and CDR2 are SGHDN and FVKESK. J lost 7 bases, V lost 5 bases, and 9 bases had no gene match. The CDR3 is made up of 14 amino acids. CDR3 region: CASSFGPTSGEQYF. The CDR3 DNA reads TGTGCCAGCAGCTTCGGTCCGACTAGCGGTGAGCAGTACTTC. The full variable domain, its missing parts supplied by reference TRBV14 and TRBJ2-7, is EAGVTQFPSHSVIEKGQTVTLRCDPISGHDNLYWYRRVMGKEIKFLLHFVKESKQDESGMPNNRFLAERTGGTYSTLKVQPAELEDSGVYFCASSFGPTSGEQYFGPGTRLTVT.

The chain employs TRBV27 and TRBJ1-5; 7 nucleotides line up with TRBD1. The CDR3 extends over 22 amino acids. CDR1 and CDR2 from the germline V gene are MNHEY and SMNVEV (reference sequence). The ends lost 8 bases at V and 1 base at J; junction bases unmatched: 29. CDR3 coding DNA: TGTGCCAGCCGTCTAGGGTCTAAAAAGGTTTCGACAGGGAGGGAAAGCAATCAGCCCCAGCATTTT. Translating it yields CASRLGSKKVSTGRESNQPQHF.

Concerning this clone: A read error may explain this, as a much larger clone is one base away. The V gene is TRBV9, the J gene TRBJ1-2; 7 bases agree with TRBD1. Looked up from germline, CDR1 is SGDLS and CDR2 is YYNGEE. The V gene end was trimmed by 4 bases and the J gene end by 2 bases; junction bases not matched to a gene: 2. The CDR3 contains 13 residues. The CDR3 reads CASSSGQNYGYTF. As DNA, the CDR3 is TGTGCCAGCAGCTCGGGACAGAACTATGGCTACACCTTC. Using reference TRBV9 and TRBJ1-2 for the parts outside the CDR3, the full variable domain is DSGVTQTPKHLITATGQRVTLRCSPRSGDLSVYWYQQSLDQGLQFLIQYYNGEERAKGNILERFSAQQFPDLHSELNLSSLELGDSALYFCASSSGQNYGYTFGSGTRLTVV.

The rearrangement links TRBV30 to TRBJ1-1; tentative D call: TRBD1 (6 bases). The germline CDR1 and CDR2 sequences are GTSNPN and SVGIG (reference sequence). The CDR3 is made up of 14 amino acids. Deletions cut 4 bases from V and 7 bases from J, with 19 bases between. Here the CDR3 reads CAWKRGGQNLEAFF. DNA of the CDR3: TGTGCCTGGAAAAGGGGGGGGCAGAACCTTGAAGCTTTCTTT.

Written as DNA, the CDR3 is TGCGCCAGCAGCCAAGATTTGGGGCAGCCGAACTACAATGAGCAGTTCTTC. Amino acid sequence: CASSQDLGQPNYNEQFF. The genes are TRBV4-3 and TRBJ2-1; the D gene is possibly TRBD1 (5 bases). Trimming took off 0 bases at V and 3 bases at J, with 15 bases between the two ends. Germline V gene lookup returns CDR1 LGHNA and CDR2 YSLEER. The CDR3 spans 17 residues.

This chain links TRBV7-8 with TRBJ1-5; no definite D call. CDR3 length equals 15 residues. Trimming removed 2 bases at V and 1 base at J, with 9 bases between. CDR1 is SGHVS, CDR2 FQNEAQ, per germline. The CDR3 region has the DNA TGTGCCAGCAGCTTAAAGTTAGTGAGCAATCAGCCCCAGCATTTT. Its protein is CASSLKLVSNQPQHF.

This clone has only one observation. The V gene is TRBV7-9, the J gene TRBJ2-1, with 8 nucleotides matching TRBD1. The CDR3 has 14 amino acids. In germline, CDR1 is SEHNR, CDR2 FQNEAQ (reference sequence). V lost 9 bases to trimming and J lost 3 bases; unmatched junction nucleotides: 7. CDR3 sequence (DNA): TGTGCCAGTCTATGGGGACAGGACTACAATGAGCAGTTCTTC. It specifies CASLWGQDYNEQFF.

This clone came up once. This CDR3 is also generated by other DNA sequences in the sample. The chain recombines TRBV5-4 with TRBJ2-7, with 10 bases matching TRBD1. This CDR3 spans 14 amino acids. J was trimmed by 1 base and V by 3 bases; bases with no gene match: 1. Per germline, CDR1 SGHNT and CDR2 YYREEE (reference sequence). The CDR3 DNA sequence: TGTGCCAGCAGCTGGGGACAGGGGTCCTACGAGCAGTACTTC. Translating gives CASSWGQGSYEQYF.

In the case of this clone: The sample carries other DNA sequences with the same CDR3. The genes are TRBV7-9 and TRBJ2-7; 7 bases map to TRBD1. The V gene end was trimmed by 6 bases and the J gene end by 4 bases; junction bases not matched to a gene: 3. The CDR3 is 12 residues long. Germline V gives CDR1 SEHNR, CDR2 FQNEAQ (reference sequence). CDR3 in amino acids: CASSQQGYEQYF. The CDR3 DNA sequence: TGTGCCAGCAGTCAACAGGGGTACGAGCAGTACTTC.

The chain employs TRBV7-9 and TRBJ2-1; D possibly uses TRBD1 or TRBD2 (5 bases each). V lost 1 base and J lost 5, with 12 bases in between. This CDR3 comprises 15 residues. CDR1 and CDR2 (germline): SEHNR, FQNEAQ (reference sequence). The CDR3 loop reads CASSLVGDQHNEQFF. The CDR3 bases are TGTGCCAGCAGCTTAGTAGGGGACCAACACAATGAGCAGTTCTTC.

This CDR3 is CASSQRSPPVGETQYF. CDR3 nucleotides: TGCGCCAGCAGCCAGCGGTCGCCGCCCGTAGGGGAGACCCAGTACTTC. The gene calls are TRBV4-1 and TRBJ2-5; no clear D. Between the trimmed V and J ends, which lost 3 bases and 5 bases, there was a span of 19 bases. The CDR3 totals 16 residues. From germline, CDR1 is MGHRA and CDR2 YSYEKL.

As regards this clone: The sample carries other DNA sequences with the same CDR3. The CDR3 reads CASSPDRVNQPQHF. The CDR3 DNA is TGTGCCAGCAGCCCAGACAGGGTGAATCAGCCCCAGCATTTT. V gene TRBV28 combines with J gene TRBJ1-5; the match to TRBD1 covers 7 bases. There are 14 residues in the CDR3. Germline CDR1 MDHEN, CDR2 SYDVKM. With V trimmed by 6 bases and J by 4 bases, 6 bases remained unmatched. The variable domain in full, with the rest retrieved from reference TRBV28 and TRBJ1-5, is DVKVTQSSRYLVKRTGEKVFLECVQDMDHENMFWYRQDPGLGLRLIYFSYDVKMKEKGDIPEGYSVSREKKERFSLILESASTNQTSMYLCASSPDRVNQPQHFGDGTRLSIL.

V usage is TRBV27 and J usage is TRBJ1-2; D gene ambiguous. Looked up from germline, CDR1 is MNHEY and CDR2 is SMNVEV (reference sequence). CDR3 length: 13 residues. V gave up 6 bases and J gave up 6 bases, with 14 bases separating them. CDR3 nucleotides: TGTGCCAGCAGCCCAGGACCTGCCGATGGCTACACCTTC. The encoded protein is CASSPGPADGYTF.

CDR3 amino acids: CASSAAGTGLTVYEKLFF. Written as DNA, the CDR3 is TGTGCCAGTAGTGCCGCCGGGACAGGTCTCACTGTTTATGAAAAACTGTTTTTT. This chain links TRBV19 with TRBJ1-4; TRBD1 aligns across 8 bases. V was clipped by 5 bases and J by 6 bases; unmatched bases: 17. The CDR3 length is 18 residues. The V gene's germline CDR1 is LNHDA and CDR2 SQIVND (reference sequence). Full variable domain (outside the CDR3, taken from reference TRBV19 and TRBJ1-4): DGGITQSPKYLFRKEGQNVTLSCEQNLNHDAMYWYRQDPGQGLRLIYYSQIVNDFQKGDIAEGYSVSREKKESFPLTVTSAQKNPTAFYLCASSAAGTGLTVYEKLFFGSGTQLSVL.

The V gene is TRBV6-5, the J gene TRBJ2-7; weak D call: TRBD1 (5 bases). The CDR3 has 13 residues. The V end was cut by 0 bases, the J end by 6 bases, with 9 bases between. CDR1 is MNHEY, CDR2 SVGAGI, per germline. CDR3 nucleotide sequence: TGTGCCAGCAGTTACTCGGTTAGGGGCGAGCAGTACTTC. Translation gives CASSYSVRGEQYF.

The CDR3 DNA is TGTGCCAGCAGCTTGGTGACAGTTACCTACGAGCAGTACTTC. Its protein is CASSLVTVTYEQYF. The V call is TRBV11-2, the J call TRBJ2-7, with D possibly TRBD1 on 5 matching bases. The CDR3 is made up of 14 amino acids. Trimming stripped 3 bases from V and 2 bases from J, with 11 bases between. Germline CDR1 and CDR2: SGHAT and FQNNGV.

J is TRBJ2-1 and V is TRBV7-9, with 13 bases aligning to TRBD2. Per germline, CDR1 SEHNR and CDR2 FQNEAQ (reference sequence). This CDR3 has 16 amino acids. Germline trimming cut 5 bases from V and 7 bases from J; bases unmatched to any gene: 8. DNA for the CDR3: TGTGCCAGCAGCCCTAAACTAGCGGGAGGGCCGAATGAGCAGTTCTTC. It encodes CASSPKLAGGPNEQFF. The full variable domain, in which reference TRBV7-9 and TRBJ2-1 provide the parts outside the CDR3, is DTGVSQNPRHKITKRGQNVTFRCDPISEHNRLYWYRQTLGQGPEFLTYFQNEAQLEKSRLLSDRFSAERPKGSFSTLEIQRTEQGDSAMYLCASSPKLAGGPNEQFFGPGTRLTVL.

The V and J genes are TRBV11-2 and TRBJ2-4; D tentatively fits TRBD1 or TRBD2 (6 bases each). From germline, CDR1 is SGHAT and CDR2 FQNNGV. V was shortened by 7 bases and J by 6 bases, with 19 bases between the two germline ends. The CDR3 has 15 amino acids. CDR3 protein: CASTTGAGRGNIQYF. The CDR3, as DNA: TGTGCCAGCACCACGGGGGCGGGACGAGGAAACATTCAGTACTTC.

V is TRBV11-2 and J is TRBJ2-7; 13 bases align to TRBD2. Trimming removed 6 bases from V and 4 bases from J; junction bases left unmatched: 3. The germline CDR1 and CDR2 sequences are SGHAT and FQNNGV. This CDR3 has 14 residues. The CDR3 nucleotides are TGTGCCAGCAGGGGGGGACTAGCGGGATACGAGCAGTACTTC. Its protein is CASRGGLAGYEQYF.

The chain couples TRBV5-1 to TRBJ1-6, with TRBD1 matching over 8 bases. V lost 8 bases to trimming and J lost 2 bases; unmatched junction nucleotides: 6. Germline V gene sequence: CDR1 SGHRS, CDR2 YFSETQ. The CDR3 covers 15 residues. The CDR3 loop reads CARSTGGTYNSPLHF. The DNA for the CDR3 is TGCGCCAGGAGTACAGGGGGTACCTATAATTCACCCCTCCACTTT.

V gene TRBV5-6 combines with J gene TRBJ2-7, with D unclear. Germline assignment: CDR1 SGHDT and CDR2 YYEEEE. CDR3 length equals 14 residues. Trimming removed 2 bases from V and 5 bases from J, with 14 bases in between. The CDR3 sequence: CASSFGPSVHEQYF. The CDR3 DNA follows: TGTGCCAGCAGCTTTGGACCTTCCGTCCACGAGCAGTACTTC.